This T cell receptor beta chain was identified in a study of T cells in localized non-small cell lung cancer. Overall study results and limits: A median of roughly 55 of the top 100 tumor clones appeared in adjacent lung, which was paired and uninvolved.

Using immunoSEQ multiplex PCR, the repertoire was profiled, and TCRdb retains in-frame clones only, with some absent. The data show 50,000 to 75,000 clones, 85% to 90% seen once. Details on this clone: The antigen is unknown.

Germline CDR1 SGHTA, CDR2 FQGNSA. The V gene lost 0 bases and the J gene lost 4 bases, with 9 bases spanning the gap. This CDR3 region has 14 residues. The clonotype comes from a man aged 40 to 75 with stage I squamous cell lung carcinoma. V usage is TRBV7-2 and J usage is TRBJ1-2; TRBD1 is a possible D gene (5 bases). Sample: peripheral blood, taken before any cancer treatment. The CDR3 spells CASSLAKGPYGYTF. Written as DNA, the CDR3 is TGTGCCAGCAGCTTAGCCAAGGGGCCCTATGGCTACACCTTC.